This entry is about one T cell receptor beta chain. The data are from a study of blood T cell repertoires in COVID-19. Study-level background: From the United States, Italy and Spain came samples of acute and convalescent COVID-19.

The CDR3 runs to 16 residues. Trimming shortened V by 8 bases and J by 0 bases, and 17 bases separated the two germline ends. The germline CDR1 and CDR2 sequences are MNHEY and SMNVEV (reference sequence). Seattle enrolled patients during active infection and tracked them longitudinally. In the authors' methods: By means of reference gene primer amplification, nucleated cell counts were estimated. The repertoire was sequenced with immunoSEQ multiplex PCR; TCRdb's copy has only in-frame clones and lacks some. That table supplies the V and J calls and clone size; D and trimming were determined from the DNA. Of 150,000 to 200,000 clones detected, roughly nine tenths appear once; the ten largest clones hold about a tenth.

The rearrangement links TRBV27 to TRBJ1-3, with a tentative D call TRBD1 (6 bases). This clonotype was sampled from a woman aged 60 to 75 with COVID-19, enrolled during active disease. The sequenced sample was peripheral blood. The CDR3 DNA follows: TGTGCCAGCCGCGAGCTGGACAGAGGCTCTGGAAACACCATATATTTT. This sequence encodes CASRELDRGSGNTIYF.